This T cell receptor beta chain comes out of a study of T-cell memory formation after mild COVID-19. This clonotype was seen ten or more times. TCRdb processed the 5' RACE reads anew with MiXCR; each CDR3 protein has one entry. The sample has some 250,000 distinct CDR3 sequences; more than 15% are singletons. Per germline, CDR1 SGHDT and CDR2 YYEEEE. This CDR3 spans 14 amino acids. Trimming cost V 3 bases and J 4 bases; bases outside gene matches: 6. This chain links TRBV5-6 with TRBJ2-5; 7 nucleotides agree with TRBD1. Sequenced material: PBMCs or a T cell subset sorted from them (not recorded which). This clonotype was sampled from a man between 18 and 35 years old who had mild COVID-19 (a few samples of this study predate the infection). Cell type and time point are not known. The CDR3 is CASSWATGRETQYF. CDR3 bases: TGTGCCAGCAGCTGGGCGACAGGGCGAGAGACCCAGTACTTC.